One and the same sample provided the 14 T cell receptor beta chains below, sequenced in a study of regulatory T cells in long-lasting Graves disease. Documented time point: newly diagnosed GD, antithyroid drugs for less than 3 months. Scientists built the TCR library using RNA that was extracted from PBMCs. Arm-PCR with iRepertoire HTBI primers amplified the CDR3 regions for these TCR beta libraries. TCRdb recomputed calls from the multiplex PCR reads with MiXCR, one row per CDR3 protein. The top ten clones hold around 37% of a sample with about 310,000 distinct CDR3 sequences, under 20% of them seen once. Sample: peripheral blood mononuclear cells (PBMCs), taken at new diagnosis, from a patient treated with antithyroid drugs. The receptors were sampled from a female donor with Graves disease.

This clonotype has only one observation. J is TRBJ2-1 and V is TRBV24-1; D gene unclear. This CDR3 region has 11 residues. Deletions cut 12 bases from V and 6 bases from J, with 11 bases between. In germline, CDR1 is KGHDR, CDR2 SFDVKD. For the CDR3, the DNA is TGTGCCGCCGGCCTCTTCAATGAGCAGTTCTTC. Residues: CAAGLFNEQFF.

At least ten counts were recorded for this clonotype. This chain links TRBV7-9 with TRBJ1-6; D is unclear. The germline V gene encodes CDR1 SEHNR and CDR2 FQNEAQ (reference sequence). Trimming took 7 bases from V and 6 from J, leaving 19 bases between them. This CDR3 is 16 amino acids long. DNA for the CDR3: TGTGCCAGCACCCAAAGAGGCTCCGGAGCTAATTCACCCCTCCACTTT. Its translation: CASTQRGSGANSPLHF.

This clonotype appeared a few times. V is TRBV6-5 and J is TRBJ2-4; D not resolved. V shed 0 bases and J shed 7 bases, with 13 bases lying between them. The CDR3 consists of 15 residues. CDR1 and CDR2 (germline): MNHEY, SVGAGI. This CDR3 reads CASSYSKASSNIQYF. The CDR3 DNA is TGTGCCAGCAGTTACTCGAAAGCCTCGTCCAACATTCAGTACTTC.

Comment on this clonotype: One end of the junction is discordant with germline, which a read error may explain. The chain links TRBV7-8 to TRBJ2-7; 9 positions agree with TRBD2. The CDR3 covers 14 residues. Germline loops: CDR1 SGHVS, CDR2 FQNEAQ. The CDR3 nucleotides are TGTGCCAGCAGCATAGCGGGAGACGGTCACGAGCAGTACTTC. Its translation: CASSIAGDGHEQYF. Supplemented by reference TRBV7-8 and TRBJ2-7, the full variable domain reads GAGVSQSPRYKVAKRGQDVALRCDPISGHVSLFWYQQALGQGPEFLTYFQNEAQLDKSGLPSDRFFAERPEGSVSTLKIQRTQQEDSAVYLCASSIAGDGHEQYFGPGTRLTVT.

In its sample, this clonotype was seen a few times. The chain joins TRBV6-2 or TRBV6-3 to TRBJ2-1, with D perhaps TRBD1 (6 bases). CDR1 and CDR2 from the germline V gene are MNHEY and SVGEGT. The CDR3 is 13 amino acids. V was cut by 2 bases and J by 4 bases, with 6 bases left in between. The CDR3 DNA sequence: TGTGCCAGCAGTTACGACAGGTACAATGAGCAGTTCTTC. Translation: CASSYDRYNEQFF.

This clonotype was seen ten or more times. The rearrangement links TRBV20-1 to TRBJ2-3, with TRBD2 matching 10 bases. This CDR3 is built from 19 residues. The germline CDR1 and CDR2 sequences are DFQATT and SNEGSKA (reference sequence). The junction had 12 bases not matched to a gene; V was cut back by 0 bases and J by 0 bases. The CDR3 is CSARDRWLAGELSTDTQYF. DNA for the CDR3: TGCAGTGCTAGAGATAGGTGGCTAGCGGGAGAACTGAGCACAGATACGCAGTATTTT.

A few counts support this clonotype. CDR3 bases: TGTGCCAGTAGTAGGGTGAACACCGGGGAGCTGTTTTTT. The encoded protein is CASSRVNTGELFF. The V and J genes are TRBV19 and TRBJ2-2, with D hard to call. V gave up 4 bases and J gave up 1 base, with 4 bases separating them. The length of the CDR3 is 13 residues. Germline V gene lookup returns CDR1 LNHDA and CDR2 SQIVND (reference sequence).

This clonotype has ten or more counts. The V and J genes are TRBV6-2 or TRBV6-3 and TRBJ1-3, with TRBD1 identical over 7 bases. The CDR3 runs to 15 residues. Germline trimming cut 5 bases from V and 2 bases from J; bases unmatched to any gene: 6. Germline V gives CDR1 MNHEY, CDR2 SVGEGT. The CDR3 is CASSRTGPAGNTIYF. The CDR3 DNA reads as TGTGCCAGCAGTAGGACAGGCCCCGCTGGAAACACCATATATTTT.

This clonotype was seen ten or more times. The J gene is TRBJ2-2, the V gene TRBV27; D possibly corresponds to TRBD2 (6 bases). The CDR3 contains 13 residues. Trimming cost V 2 bases and J 8 bases, with 9 bases left between them. Looked up from germline, CDR1 is MNHEY and CDR2 is SMNVEV (reference sequence). In DNA form, the CDR3 reads TGTGCCAGCAGTTTACGGGGGTCGGGGGAGCTGTTTTTT. It yields the protein CASSLRGSGELFF.

The chain has TRBV2 and TRBJ1-5; 8 positions match TRBD1. The J segment lost 0 bases and the V segment lost 3 bases, leaving 7 bases of the junction unmatched. The germline CDR1 and CDR2 sequences are SNHLY and FYNNEI. The length of the CDR3 is 17 residues. CDR3 DNA sequence: TGTGCCAGCAGTGAGGGGACAGGAGATAATAGCAATCAGCCCCAGCATTTT. Translation: CASSEGTGDNSNQPQHF.

This clonotype came up many times. The V and J genes are TRBV9 and TRBJ2-3; TRBD2 might be the D (6 bases). V was shortened by 3 bases and J by 9 bases, with 17 bases between the two germline ends. Germline CDR1 and CDR2: SGDLS and YYNGEE. The CDR3 length is 14 residues. This chain's CDR3 is CASSASEGLPTQYF. In DNA, the CDR3 is TGTGCCAGCAGCGCCAGTGAGGGACTTCCGACGCAGTATTTT.

This clonotype was counted at least ten times. J is TRBJ2-7 and V is TRBV7-9; 13 nucleotides match TRBD2. V dropped 4 bases and J dropped 6; count of bases not matched to a gene: 6. There are 15 residues in the CDR3. From germline, CDR1 is SEHNR and CDR2 FQNEAQ (reference sequence). The CDR3: CASSSRTSGSSEQYF. The CDR3 DNA reads as TGTGCCAGCAGCTCGCGGACTAGCGGGAGCAGCGAGCAGTACTTC.

This clonotype was counted at least ten times. The chain links TRBV28 to TRBJ2-7; 12 bases are shared with TRBD1. Losses at the gene ends were 6 bases for V and 4 bases for J; bases not matched to a gene: 1. The CDR3 spans 13 residues. The germline V gene encodes CDR1 MDHEN and CDR2 SYDVKM. CDR3 in DNA: TGTGCCAGCAGGGGACAGGGGGCATACGAGCAGTACTTC. Translating it yields CASRGQGAYEQYF.

This clonotype has only a few counts. The V gene is TRBV19, the J gene TRBJ2-1; D uncertain. V shed 3 bases and J shed 1 base, with 16 bases lying between them. The V gene's germline CDR1 is LNHDA and CDR2 SQIVND (reference sequence). The CDR3 has 17 amino acids. The CDR3 nucleotides read TGTGCCAGTAGTATGTGGGCTAGTCCACTATCCTACAATGAGCAGTTCTTC. It is translated as CASSMWASPLSYNEQFF.